These T cell receptor beta chains were read from a single sample in a study of blood T cell repertoires in COVID-19. Sequenced by immunoSEQ multiplex PCR; TCRdb stores in-frame clones only, minus some. The data show over 60,000 clones, around 84% seen once. Source material: peripheral blood. These receptors were taken from a human donor in a cohort sampled during active COVID-19. CDR3s include the opening cysteine and the closing phenylalanine or tryptophan. Each record gives: J gene, V gene, CDR3 protein.

TRBJ1-5 TRBV28 CASTPGQVNQPQHF
TRBJ2-4 TRBV2 CASSPQGMSKNIQYF
TRBJ2-5 TRBV5-1 CASSTRTGEYQETQYF
TRBJ1-1 TRBV7-9 CASSAPGGNTEAFF
TRBJ2-7 TRBV2 CASSLTGIYEQYF
TRBJ1-2 TRBV6-5 CAARTDTRGEGYTF
TRBJ1-1 TRBV6-1 CASSELRGEAFF
TRBJ2-7 TRBV3-1/TRBV3-2 CASSMGLLYEQYF
TRBJ1-2 TRBV19 CATRRGTNYGYTF
TRBJ2-1 TRBV10-1 CASSEQTGNNEQFF
TRBJ2-6 TRBV7-9 CASSYQTGGASGANVLTF
TRBJ2-3 TRBV7-9 CASSSTGSNTDTQYF
TRBJ1-1 TRBV5-1 CASSLTGAEAFF
TRBJ2-3 TRBV19 CATSPPGHNTDTQYF
TRBJ2-3 TRBV5-8 CASSFGTGEGTDTQYF
TRBJ1-5 TRBV6-6 CASSAAGTGGNQPQHF
TRBJ1-6 TRBV9 CASSVSGGGRNSPLHF
TRBJ2-7 TRBV5-1 CASSLDRTGGEQYF
TRBJ2-3 TRBV28 CASSLLGQGVTDTQYF
TRBJ1-2 TRBV25-1 CASTPTDRADGYTF